Following are 11 T cell receptor beta chains from one sample sequenced in a study of cytomegalovirus exposure and HLA in healthy donors. The PCR made use of 60 Vbeta and 13 Jbeta primers. Produced via immunoSEQ multiplex PCR; TCRdb's table is partial and in-frame only. The data hold 100,000 to 150,000 clones, with roughly four fifths observed a single time. The sequencing sample was made of PBMCs. Source of these receptors: a woman in her forties in good health and CMV-seronegative.

This clone was detected only a few times. The chain is built from TRBV5-1 and TRBJ2-1, with a weak D call TRBD2 (5 bases). Germline CDR1 SGHRS, CDR2 YFSETQ. V lost 6 bases to trimming and J lost 2 bases, with 15 bases between them. The CDR3 runs to 15 residues. The CDR3 spells CASKLGVAPYNEQFF. The CDR3 nucleotides read TGCGCCAGCAAGTTGGGAGTGGCTCCCTACAATGAGCAGTTCTTC. Filled out from reference TRBV5-1 and TRBJ2-1, the complete variable domain reads KAGVTQTPRYLIKTRGQQVTLSCSPISGHRSVSWYQQTPGQGLQFLFEYFSETQRNKGNFPGRFSGRQFSNSRSEMNVSTLELGDSALYLCASKLGVAPYNEQFFGPGTRLTVL.

The chain's CDR3 is CASSLDGGAETQYF. DNA of the CDR3: TGTGCCAGCAGCTTGGACGGGGGGGCAGAGACCCAGTACTTC. This chain connects TRBV5-6 to TRBJ2-5, with 8 bases lining up with TRBD2. The CDR3 loop spans 14 amino acids. Trimming removed 0 bases from V and 4 bases from J; junction bases left unmatched: 2. Per germline, CDR1 SGHDT and CDR2 YYEEEE.

A few counts support this clone. This chain uses TRBV7-9 with TRBJ2-1; 9 bases are shared with TRBD2. Losses at the gene ends were 1 base for V and 5 bases for J; bases not matched to a gene: 6. The CDR3 length is 16 residues. Looked up from germline, CDR1 is SEHNR and CDR2 is FQNEAQ (reference sequence). CDR3 coding DNA: TGTGCCAGCAGCTTAGGGGCGGGACTAGCCAACAATGAGCAGTTCTTC. It yields the protein CASSLGAGLANNEQFF.

The chain links TRBV27 to TRBJ2-1; no firm D call. The CDR3 sequence is 13 residues long. Germline lookup yields CDR1 MNHEY and CDR2 SMNVEV (reference sequence). V lost 2 bases and J lost 4, with 6 bases in between. The CDR3: CASSLGHYNEQFF. The DNA of the CDR3 is TGTGCCAGCAGTTTAGGCCATTACAATGAGCAGTTCTTC.

Only one count was recorded for this clone. V usage is TRBV28 and J usage is TRBJ2-2, with 7 bases lining up with TRBD2. Germline lookup yields CDR1 MDHEN and CDR2 SYDVKM. The CDR3 contains 13 residues. With V trimmed by 11 bases and J by 6 bases, 9 bases remained unmatched. The CDR3 DNA is TGTGCCTATTCGGGGGGTGTGGCCGGGGAGCTGTTTTTT. This gives the protein CAYSGGVAGELFF. Looking up the rest from reference TRBV28 and TRBJ2-2 gives the full variable domain: DVKVTQSSRYLVKRTGEKVFLECVQDMDHENMFWYRQDPGLGLRLIYFSYDVKMKEKGDIPEGYSVSREKKERFSLILESASTNQTSMYLCAYSGGVAGELFFGEGSRLTVL.

The chain employs TRBV11-2 and TRBJ2-1; 8 nucleotides match TRBD1. With V trimmed by 8 bases and J by 7 bases, 13 bases remained unmatched. The CDR3 extends over 15 amino acids. Germline assignment: CDR1 SGHAT and CDR2 FQNNGV. CDR3 loop: CASGGTGGKKNEQFF. The CDR3 nucleotides are TGTGCCAGCGGGGGAACAGGGGGTAAAAAGAATGAGCAGTTCTTC.

The rearrangement links TRBV28 to TRBJ1-3, with TRBD1 as a possible D gene (5 bases). The germline V gene has CDR1 MDHEN and CDR2 SYDVKM. The CDR3 extends over 16 amino acids. V was cut by 2 bases and J by 0 bases, with 11 bases left in between. CDR3 sequence: CASSLARGSSGNTIYF. The DNA of the CDR3 is TGTGCCAGCAGTTTAGCAAGGGGAAGCTCTGGAAACACCATATATTTT.

The chain links TRBV5-1 to TRBJ1-2; D is undetermined. Trimming left V 2 bases short and J 0 bases short, with 8 bases between. Germline V CDR1 and CDR2: SGHRS, YFSETQ. The CDR3 length is 14 residues. In nucleotides, the CDR3 is TGCGCCAGCAGCTTCCAGGTTGCTAACTATGGCTACACCTTC. Protein product: CASSFQVANYGYTF.

The rearrangement joins TRBV19 to TRBJ2-5; perhaps TRBD2 as D (6 bases). The J call may be mistaken, given a closer DNA end match to TRBJ2-7. The V gene's germline CDR1 is LNHDA and CDR2 SQIVND (reference sequence). The CDR3 consists of 15 residues. In nucleotides, the CDR3 is TGTGCCAGTAGTAGGTGGCAGACTAGCTCCTACGAGCAGTACTTC. It yields the protein CASSRWQTSSYEQYF.

This rearrangement joins TRBV10-1 to TRBJ1-3; TRBD1 might be the D (5 bases). The CDR3 spans 15 residues. The germline V gene encodes CDR1 WNHNN and CDR2 SYGVQD (reference sequence). Trimming left V 1 base short and J 4 bases short, with 11 bases between. The CDR3: CASSELGAWGNTIYF. The CDR3 nucleotides read TGCGCCAGCAGTGAGTTAGGGGCATGGGGAAACACCATATATTTT.

The CDR3 DNA sequence: TGTGCCAGCAGCTTAGAACAGCTCACCGGGGAGCTGTTTTTT. As protein: CASSLEQLTGELFF. The V call is TRBV7-2, the J call TRBJ2-2; no clear D. Between the trimmed V and J ends, which lost 1 base and 4 bases, there was a span of 7 bases. Germline V gene data show CDR1 as SGHTA and CDR2 as FQGNSA. The CDR3 length is 14 residues.